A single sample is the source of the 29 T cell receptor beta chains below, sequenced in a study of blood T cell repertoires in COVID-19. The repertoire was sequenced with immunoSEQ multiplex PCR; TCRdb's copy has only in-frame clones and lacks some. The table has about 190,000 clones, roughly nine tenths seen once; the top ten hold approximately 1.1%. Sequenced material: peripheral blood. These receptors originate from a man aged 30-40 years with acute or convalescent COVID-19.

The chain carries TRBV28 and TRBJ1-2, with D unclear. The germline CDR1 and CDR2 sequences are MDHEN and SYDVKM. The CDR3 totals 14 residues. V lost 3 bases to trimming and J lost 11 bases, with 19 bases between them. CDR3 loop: CASSFWESTSGYTF. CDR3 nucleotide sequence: TGTGCCAGCAGTTTTTGGGAGTCGACTTCGGGGTACACCTTC.

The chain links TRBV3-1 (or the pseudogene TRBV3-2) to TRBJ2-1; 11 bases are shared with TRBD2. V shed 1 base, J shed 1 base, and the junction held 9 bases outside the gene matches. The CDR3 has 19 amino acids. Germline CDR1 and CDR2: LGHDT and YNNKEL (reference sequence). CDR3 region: CASSQGGVTSGTSYNEQFF. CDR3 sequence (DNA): TGTGCCAGCAGCCAAGGGGGGGTGACTAGCGGGACTTCCTACAATGAGCAGTTCTTC.

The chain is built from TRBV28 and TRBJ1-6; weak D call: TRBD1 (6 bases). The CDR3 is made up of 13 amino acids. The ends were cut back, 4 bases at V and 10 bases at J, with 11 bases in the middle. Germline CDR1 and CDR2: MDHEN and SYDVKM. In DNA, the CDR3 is TGTGCCAGCAGTTCAGGGGTGGGCTCACCCCTCCACTTT. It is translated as CASSSGVGSPLHF.

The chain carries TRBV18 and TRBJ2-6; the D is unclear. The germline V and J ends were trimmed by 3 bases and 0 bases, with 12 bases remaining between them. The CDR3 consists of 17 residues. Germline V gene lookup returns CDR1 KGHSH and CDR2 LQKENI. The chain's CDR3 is CASSPSVGGSGANVLTF. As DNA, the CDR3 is TGTGCCAGCTCACCCTCCGTAGGCGGCTCTGGGGCCAACGTCCTGACTTTC. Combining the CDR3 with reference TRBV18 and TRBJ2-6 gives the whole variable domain NAGVMQNPRHLVRRRGQEARLRCSPMKGHSHVYWYRQLPEEGLKFMVYLQKENIIDESGMPKERFSAEFPKEGPSILRIQQVVRGDSAAYFCASSPSVGGSGANVLTFGAGSRLTVL.

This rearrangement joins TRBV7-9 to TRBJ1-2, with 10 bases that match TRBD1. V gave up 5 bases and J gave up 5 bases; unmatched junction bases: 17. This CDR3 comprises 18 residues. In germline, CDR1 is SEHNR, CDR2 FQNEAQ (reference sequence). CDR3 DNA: TGTGCCAGCAGCCCCATAGCGGGACAGGGGTCCCCCACTTATGGCTACACCTTC. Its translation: CASSPIAGQGSPTYGYTF.

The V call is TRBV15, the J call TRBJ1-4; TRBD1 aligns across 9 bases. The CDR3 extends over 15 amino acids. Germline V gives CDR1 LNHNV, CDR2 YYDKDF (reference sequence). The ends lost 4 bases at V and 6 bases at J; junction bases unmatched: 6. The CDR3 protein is CATSKDGDRDEKLFF. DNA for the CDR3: TGTGCCACCAGCAAGGATGGGGACAGGGATGAAAAACTGTTTTTT. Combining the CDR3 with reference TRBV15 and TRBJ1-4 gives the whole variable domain DAMVIQNPRYQVTQFGKPVTLSCSQTLNHNVMYWYQQKSSQAPKLLFHYYDKDFNNEADTPDNFQSRRPNTSFCFLDIRSPGLGDTAMYLCATSKDGDRDEKLFFGSGTQLSVL.

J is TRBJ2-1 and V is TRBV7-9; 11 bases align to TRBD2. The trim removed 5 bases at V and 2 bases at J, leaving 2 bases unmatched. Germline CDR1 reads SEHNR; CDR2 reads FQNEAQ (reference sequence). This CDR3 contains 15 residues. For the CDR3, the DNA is TGTGCCAGCAGCCCGGGACTAGCGGCCTACAATGAGCAGTTCTTC. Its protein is CASSPGLAAYNEQFF.

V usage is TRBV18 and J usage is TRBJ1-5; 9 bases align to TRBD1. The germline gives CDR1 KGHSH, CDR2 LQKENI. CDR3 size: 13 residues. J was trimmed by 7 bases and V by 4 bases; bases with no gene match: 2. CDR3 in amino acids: CASSRTGDQPQHF. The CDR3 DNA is TGTGCCAGCTCACGGACAGGGGACCAGCCCCAGCATTTT.

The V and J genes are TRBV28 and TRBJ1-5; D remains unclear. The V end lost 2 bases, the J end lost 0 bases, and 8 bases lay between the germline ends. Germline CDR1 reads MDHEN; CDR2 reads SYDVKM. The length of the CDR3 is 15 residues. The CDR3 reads CASSLRAYSNQPQHF. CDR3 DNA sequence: TGTGCCAGCAGTTTACGAGCATATAGCAATCAGCCCCAGCATTTT.

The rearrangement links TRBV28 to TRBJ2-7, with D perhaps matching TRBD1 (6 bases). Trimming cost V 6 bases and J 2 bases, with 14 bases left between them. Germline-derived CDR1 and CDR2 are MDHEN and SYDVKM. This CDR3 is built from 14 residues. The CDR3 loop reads CASRYIQGPYEQYF. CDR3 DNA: TGTGCCAGCAGGTACATACAGGGCCCCTACGAGCAGTACTTC.

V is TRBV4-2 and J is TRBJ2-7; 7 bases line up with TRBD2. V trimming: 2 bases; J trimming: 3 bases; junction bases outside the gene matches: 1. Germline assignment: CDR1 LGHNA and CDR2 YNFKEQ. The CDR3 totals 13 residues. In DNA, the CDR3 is TGTGCCAGCAGCCAATCTAGCGGCTACGAGCAGTACTTC. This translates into CASSQSSGYEQYF.

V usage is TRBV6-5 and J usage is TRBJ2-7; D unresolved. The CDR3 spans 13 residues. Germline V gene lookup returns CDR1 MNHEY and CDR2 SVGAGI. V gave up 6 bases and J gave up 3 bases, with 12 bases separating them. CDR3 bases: TGTGCCAGCAGCAAACGCGCGGACTACGAGCAGTACTTC. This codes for CASSKRADYEQYF.

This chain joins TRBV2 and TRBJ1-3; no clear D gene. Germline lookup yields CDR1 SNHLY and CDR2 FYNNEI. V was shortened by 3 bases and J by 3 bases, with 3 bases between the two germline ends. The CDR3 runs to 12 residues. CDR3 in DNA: TGTGCCAGCAGTGATAGTGGAAACACCATATATTTT. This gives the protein CASSDSGNTIYF.

DNA for the CDR3: TGCGCCAGCAGCAAACCGGGACAGGGTTCCTACGAGCAGTACTTC. Residues: CASSKPGQGSYEQYF. The chain couples TRBV5-1 to TRBJ2-7; 9 bases match TRBD1. The germline V gene encodes CDR1 SGHRS and CDR2 YFSETQ. This CDR3 region has 15 residues. With V trimmed by 4 bases and J by 1 base, 6 bases remained unmatched.

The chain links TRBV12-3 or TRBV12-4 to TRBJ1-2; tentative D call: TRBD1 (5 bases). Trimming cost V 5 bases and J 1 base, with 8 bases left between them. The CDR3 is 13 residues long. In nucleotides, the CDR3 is TGTGCCAGCAGTCCGACAGTTAACTATGGCTACACCTTC. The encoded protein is CASSPTVNYGYTF.

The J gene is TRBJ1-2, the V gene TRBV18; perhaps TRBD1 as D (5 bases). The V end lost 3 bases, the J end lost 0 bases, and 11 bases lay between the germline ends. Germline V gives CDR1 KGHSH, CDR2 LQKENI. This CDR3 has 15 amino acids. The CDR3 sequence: CASSPGLTANYGYTF. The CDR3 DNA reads TGTGCCAGCTCACCGGGACTTACAGCTAACTATGGCTACACCTTC.

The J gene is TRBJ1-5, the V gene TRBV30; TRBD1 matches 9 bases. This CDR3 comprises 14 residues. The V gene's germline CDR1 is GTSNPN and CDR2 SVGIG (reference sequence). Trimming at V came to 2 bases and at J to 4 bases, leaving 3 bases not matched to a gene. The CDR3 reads CAWSLTGGNQPQHF. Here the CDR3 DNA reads TGTGCCTGGAGTTTGACAGGGGGGAATCAGCCCCAGCATTTT.

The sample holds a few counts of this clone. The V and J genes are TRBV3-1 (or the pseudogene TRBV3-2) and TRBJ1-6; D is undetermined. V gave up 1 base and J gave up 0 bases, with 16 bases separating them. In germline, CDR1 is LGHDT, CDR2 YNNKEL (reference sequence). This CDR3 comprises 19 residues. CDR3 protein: CASSQVFLGRGSYNSPLHF. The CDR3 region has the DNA TGTGCCAGCAGCCAAGTCTTTCTGGGGAGAGGCTCCTATAATTCACCCCTCCACTTT.

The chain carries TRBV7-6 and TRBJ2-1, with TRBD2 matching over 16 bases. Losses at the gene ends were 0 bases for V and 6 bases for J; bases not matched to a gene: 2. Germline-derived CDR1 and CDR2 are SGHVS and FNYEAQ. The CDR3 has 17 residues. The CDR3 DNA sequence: TGTGCCAGCAGCTTAGCGGGACTAGCGGGGGGGGTCAATGAGCAGTTCTTC. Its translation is CASSLAGLAGGVNEQFF. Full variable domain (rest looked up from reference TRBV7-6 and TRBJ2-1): GAGVSQSPRYKVTKRGQDVALRCDPISGHVSLYWYRQALGQGPEFLTYFNYEAQQDKSGLPNDRFSAERPEGSISTLTIQRTEQRDSAMYRCASSLAGLAGGVNEQFFGPGTRLTVL.

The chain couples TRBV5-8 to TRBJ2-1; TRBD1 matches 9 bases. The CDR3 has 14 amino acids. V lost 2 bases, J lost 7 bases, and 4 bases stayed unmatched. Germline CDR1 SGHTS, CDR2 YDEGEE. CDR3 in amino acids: CASSLGTGSNEQFF. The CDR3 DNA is TGTGCCAGCAGCTTAGGGACAGGGAGTAATGAGCAGTTCTTC.

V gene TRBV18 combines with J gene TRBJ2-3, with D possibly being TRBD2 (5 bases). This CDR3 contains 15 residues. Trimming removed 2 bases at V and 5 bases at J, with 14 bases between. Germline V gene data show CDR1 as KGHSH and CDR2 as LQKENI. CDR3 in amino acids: CASSPNGGPGDTQYF. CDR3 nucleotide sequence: TGTGCCAGCTCACCAAACGGAGGTCCAGGAGATACGCAGTATTTT.

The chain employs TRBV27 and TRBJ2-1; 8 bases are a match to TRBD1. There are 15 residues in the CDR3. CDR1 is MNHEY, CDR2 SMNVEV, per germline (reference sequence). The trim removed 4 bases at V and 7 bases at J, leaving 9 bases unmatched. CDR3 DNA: TGTGCCAGCAGTTCATCTGGACAGGGTTGGAATGAGCAGTTCTTC. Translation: CASSSSGQGWNEQFF.

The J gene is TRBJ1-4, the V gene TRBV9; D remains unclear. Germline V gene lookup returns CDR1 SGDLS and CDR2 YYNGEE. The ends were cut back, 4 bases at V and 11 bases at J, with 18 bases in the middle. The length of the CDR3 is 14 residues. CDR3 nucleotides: TGTGCCAGCAGCCTCCAGGCTCTCGGGAGGAAACTGTTTTTT. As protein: CASSLQALGRKLFF.

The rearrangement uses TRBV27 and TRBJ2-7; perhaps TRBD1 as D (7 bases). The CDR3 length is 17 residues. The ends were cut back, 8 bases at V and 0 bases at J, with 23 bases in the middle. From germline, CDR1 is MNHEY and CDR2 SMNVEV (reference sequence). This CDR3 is CASGGVRGRGGSYEQYF. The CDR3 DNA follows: TGTGCCAGCGGCGGGGTTAGGGGGCGAGGAGGCTCCTACGAGCAGTACTTC.

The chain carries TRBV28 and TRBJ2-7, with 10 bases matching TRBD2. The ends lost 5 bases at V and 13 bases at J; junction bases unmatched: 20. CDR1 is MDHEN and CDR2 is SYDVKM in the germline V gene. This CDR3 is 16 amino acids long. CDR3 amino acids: CASSPSGSWNKRFSYF. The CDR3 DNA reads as TGTGCCAGCAGTCCTAGCGGGAGTTGGAACAAGCGATTCAGTTACTTC.

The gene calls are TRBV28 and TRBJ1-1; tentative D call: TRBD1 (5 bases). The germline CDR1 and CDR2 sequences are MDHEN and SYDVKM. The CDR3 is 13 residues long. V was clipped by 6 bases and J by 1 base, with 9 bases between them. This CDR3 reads CASRDKPNTEAFF. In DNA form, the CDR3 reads TGTGCCAGCAGGGACAAACCGAACACTGAAGCTTTCTTT.

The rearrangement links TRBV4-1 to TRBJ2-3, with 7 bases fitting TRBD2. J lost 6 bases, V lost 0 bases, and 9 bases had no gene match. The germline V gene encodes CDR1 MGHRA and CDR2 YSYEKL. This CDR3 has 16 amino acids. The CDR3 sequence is CASSQDPERGGDTQYF. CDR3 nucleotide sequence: TGCGCCAGCAGCCAAGATCCAGAGCGGGGCGGGGATACGCAGTATTTT.

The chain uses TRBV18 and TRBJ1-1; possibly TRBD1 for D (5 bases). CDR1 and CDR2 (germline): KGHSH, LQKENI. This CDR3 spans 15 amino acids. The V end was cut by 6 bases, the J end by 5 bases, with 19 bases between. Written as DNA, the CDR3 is TGTGCCAGCTCCTCGACCCCGGGGGTGCGAACTGAAGCTTTCTTT. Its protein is CASSSTPGVRTEAFF.

The CDR3 DNA follows: TGTGCCAGCATATCACCGGGTGGAAGGACTGAAGCTTTCTTT. This translates into CASISPGGRTEAFF. J is TRBJ1-1 and V is TRBV6-5; D is unresolved. CDR3 length: 14 residues. V was cut by 7 bases and J by 5 bases, with 17 bases left in between. The germline V gene encodes CDR1 MNHEY and CDR2 SVGAGI.